The subject of this entry is one TCR beta chain. Its antigen remains unidentified. The data derive from a study of monozygotic twins with inflammatory bowel disease. Germline V CDR1 and CDR2: SGHNT, YENEEA. The CDR3 contains 16 residues. Study findings and constraints: Different subtypes (of T cells) could not be told apart from one another. Extra variability in the repertoires of patients may have come from differing immunosuppressive treatments.

The cDNA of both the TCRalpha and TCRbeta chains was subjected to two nested PCRs of around 15 and 9 cycles. TCRdb re-called the 5' RACE reads and catalogs CDR3 proteins one per entry, DNA excluded. This specimen shows around 190,000 distinct CDR3 sequences; the ten leading clones hold approximately 1.6%. The chain carries TRBV11-3 and TRBJ2-2; TCRdb names TRBD1, which stays unverified in the absence of DNA. The sample consisted of blood. This receptor was identified in a human donor with ulcerative colitis or Crohn's disease, or a healthy co-twin of an affected twin (not recorded which). The CDR3 spells CASSLFGGLGTGELFF.